This TCR beta chain was identified in a study of shared clonotypes between healthy human individuals. About the research overall: The donor pool was made up of a couple of women and a few men aged 18 to 49.

On this clone itself: No antigen is known for it.

Overall study findings and caveats: In general, naive subsets displayed greater estimated richness than memory subsets did.

Each sorted subset replicate got 200 ng genomic DNA, 25,000 to 35,000 genomes. TCRdb's table, derived via immunoSEQ multiplex PCR, lists solely in-frame clones and lacks some. The data show over 1.4 million clones, approximately 97% seen once. The specimen sequenced was naive CD4+ T cells sorted from blood. Regarding subset: CD45RA+ positively selected. This clonotype was obtained from a young man in good health.

CDR3 region: CALWAGGNAGELFF. The DNA of the CDR3 is TGTGCCCTTTGGGCAGGAGGAAACGCCGGGGAGCTGTTTTTT. The chain couples TRBV6-6 to TRBJ2-2; a weak D match, TRBD2 (5 bases). Trimming took 11 bases from V and 6 from J, leaving 19 bases between them. From germline, CDR1 is MNHNY and CDR2 SVGAGI (reference sequence). This CDR3 is built from 14 residues.